The 21 T cell receptor beta chains in this list originate from one sample, sequenced in a study of blood T cell dynamics during melanoma immunotherapy. The time point denotes: week 3, after first cycle of checkpoint inhibitor. The protocol was immunoSEQ multiplex PCR, while the TCRdb copy is restricted to in-frame clones and leaves out a portion. The sample includes around 15,000 clones, more than 85% of them seen just once. The specimen comprised blood, sampled from a patient treated with checkpoint blockade. The receptors come from a human donor with melanoma.

The V and J genes are TRBV7-3 and TRBJ2-7; tentative D call: TRBD2 (5 bases). V gave up 9 bases and J gave up 0 bases, with 18 bases separating them. Germline V CDR1 and CDR2: SGHTA, FQGTGA. This CDR3 region has 15 residues. CDR3 DNA sequence: TGTGCCAGACCACTCCCGCGGGTGGCCTCCTACGAGCAGTACTTC. Translation gives CARPLPRVASYEQYF.

This clone was observed once. The rearrangement links TRBV19 to TRBJ2-5, with a weak D call TRBD2 (6 bases). The CDR3 consists of 13 residues. Trimming removed 6 bases from V and 4 bases from J, with 12 bases in between. CDR1 is LNHDA, CDR2 SQIVND, per germline (reference sequence). The CDR3 is CASRSQGGETQYF. The CDR3 nucleotides read TGTGCCAGTAGGTCTCAGGGAGGAGAGACCCAGTACTTC.

The V and J genes are TRBV28 and TRBJ2-4; maybe TRBD2 (6 bases). CDR3 length equals 14 residues. The V gene's germline CDR1 is MDHEN and CDR2 SYDVKM. V lost 3 bases to trimming and J lost 3 bases, with 9 bases between them. The CDR3 here is CASSFGTYKNIQYF. The CDR3 DNA sequence: TGTGCCAGCAGTTTTGGGACTTACAAAAACATTCAGTACTTC.

The chain joins TRBV5-1 to TRBJ2-7, with a possible D match to TRBD1 (6 bases). V was pared by 0 bases and J by 5 bases, with 12 bases between. Germline CDR1 is SGHRS and CDR2 is YFSETQ. The CDR3 runs to 14 residues. In DNA, the CDR3 is TGCGCCAGCAGCTTGGTAGCGAGGGGGAACGAGCAGTACTTC. Translation: CASSLVARGNEQYF.

The chain employs TRBV7-8 and TRBJ2-7; D call uncertain. The V gene lost 2 bases and the J gene lost 4 bases, with 9 bases spanning the gap. The CDR3 length is 13 residues. CDR1 is SGHVS and CDR2 is FQNEAQ in the germline V gene. CDR3 in amino acids: CASSLSSGYEQYF. In DNA form, the CDR3 reads TGTGCCAGCAGCTTATCCTCTGGGTACGAGCAGTACTTC.

The gene calls are TRBV5-1 and TRBJ2-7, with D perhaps assigned TRBD1 or TRBD2 (6 bases each). CDR3 length equals 16 residues. The germline CDR1 and CDR2 sequences are SGHRS and YFSETQ. Between the trimmed V and J ends, which lost 2 bases and 3 bases, there was a span of 18 bases. This CDR3 is CASSFGAAGQGYEQYF. The CDR3 DNA follows: TGCGCCAGCAGCTTTGGGGCCGCGGGACAAGGCTACGAGCAGTACTTC.

The chain recombines TRBV7-3 with TRBJ2-5; 9 nucleotides line up with TRBD2. This CDR3 contains 14 residues. V trimming: 2 bases; J trimming: 5 bases; junction bases outside the gene matches: 3. The germline V gene encodes CDR1 SGHTA and CDR2 FQGTGA. CDR3 nucleotide sequence: TGTGCCAGCAGCTTACTAGCGGGATTGGAGACCCAGTACTTC. The encoded protein is CASSLLAGLETQYF.

The gene calls are TRBV6-4 and TRBJ2-1; 7 bases align to TRBD2. The CDR3 has 15 amino acids. The V gene's germline CDR1 is MRHNA and CDR2 SNTAGT. V lost 4 bases, J lost 7 bases, and 10 bases stayed unmatched. CDR3 coding DNA: TGTGCCAGCAGTGCGGGAACTAGCGAAGGGAATGAGCAGTTCTTC. Translating gives CASSAGTSEGNEQFF.

The rearrangement links TRBV11-3 to TRBJ2-1, with 7 bases lining up with TRBD1. CDR1 and CDR2 from the germline V gene are SGHNT and YENEEA. CDR3 size: 13 residues. V trimming: 6 bases; J trimming: 7 bases; junction bases outside the gene matches: 6. Here the CDR3 reads CASSRSRGNEQFF. For the CDR3, the DNA is TGTGCCAGCAGTCGGAGCAGGGGGAATGAGCAGTTCTTC.

The chain carries TRBV5-1 and TRBJ2-7; TRBD2 might be the D (6 bases). This CDR3 has 13 residues. Germline V gene sequence: CDR1 SGHRS, CDR2 YFSETQ. V lost 6 bases and J lost 2, with 12 bases in between. The CDR3 reads CASTRGGPYEQYF. CDR3 nucleotides: TGCGCCAGCACCCGGGGAGGCCCCTACGAGCAGTACTTC.

The chain recombines TRBV2 with TRBJ1-1, with D uncertain. The CDR3 spans 14 residues. Trimming took 3 bases from V and 2 from J, leaving 10 bases between them. From germline, CDR1 is SNHLY and CDR2 FYNNEI. This CDR3 reads CASSDRRLNTEAFF. CDR3 nucleotides: TGTGCCAGCAGTGATCGGCGGTTAAACACTGAAGCTTTCTTT.

The chain recombines TRBV11-2 with TRBJ2-5, with D tentatively TRBD1 (6 bases). Trimming took off 5 bases at V and 2 bases at J, with 9 bases between the two ends. This CDR3 has 13 residues. The V gene's germline CDR1 is SGHAT and CDR2 FQNNGV. This CDR3 is CASSVQGQETQYF. CDR3 nucleotide sequence: TGTGCCAGCAGCGTACAGGGACAAGAGACCCAGTACTTC. The full variable domain, in which reference TRBV11-2 and TRBJ2-5 provide the parts outside the CDR3, is EAGVAQSPRYKIIEKRQSVAFWCNPISGHATLYWYQQILGQGPKLLIQFQNNGVVDDSQLPKDRFSAERLKGVDSTLKIQPAKLEDSAVYLCASSVQGQETQYFGPGTRLLVL.

The V and J genes are TRBV5-4 and TRBJ2-1, with D hard to call. Trimming removed 3 bases at V and 2 bases at J, with 6 bases between. Germline V gene sequence: CDR1 SGHNT, CDR2 YYREEE (reference sequence). The CDR3 extends over 13 amino acids. The CDR3 region has the DNA TGTGCCAGCAGCTCCGGGCCCTACAATGAGCAGTTCTTC. Residues: CASSSGPYNEQFF. The full variable domain, its missing parts supplied by reference TRBV5-4 and TRBJ2-1, is ETGVTQSPTHLIKTRGQQVTLRCSSQSGHNTVSWYQQALGQGPQFIFQYYREEENGRGNFPPRFSGLQFPNYSSELNVNALELDDSALYLCASSSGPYNEQFFGPGTRLTVL.

The V call is TRBV19, the J call TRBJ1-2; D perhaps matches TRBD1 (6 bases). Germline V lookup: CDR1 LNHDA, CDR2 SQIVND (reference sequence). This CDR3 spans 15 amino acids. V shed 3 bases and J shed 2 bases, with 13 bases lying between them. The CDR3 coding sequence is TGTGCCAGTAGTATCCCAGGGGTCGCGAACTATGGCTACACCTTC. It yields the protein CASSIPGVANYGYTF.

The chain uses TRBV5-1 and TRBJ2-3; D is ambiguous. The germline V and J ends were trimmed by 1 base and 3 bases, with 9 bases remaining between them. The CDR3 runs to 14 residues. The germline CDR1 and CDR2 sequences are SGHRS and YFSETQ. Here the CDR3 DNA reads TGCGCCAGCAGCTTGAGAGACTCAACAGATACGCAGTATTTT. Protein sequence: CASSLRDSTDTQYF.

The J gene is TRBJ2-1, the V gene TRBV30, with 9 bases aligning to TRBD2. CDR3 length equals 17 residues. Germline V gene data show CDR1 as GTSNPN and CDR2 as SVGIG (reference sequence). V trimming: 0 bases; J trimming: 4 bases; junction bases outside the gene matches: 10. CDR3 coding DNA: TGTGCCTGGAGTGTAGGAGGGCTGGCGGGGGGGTACAATGAGCAGTTCTTC. Amino acids: CAWSVGGLAGGYNEQFF.

This clone was counted a few times. The chain uses TRBV10-1 and TRBJ1-5; D is ambiguous. The germline V gene encodes CDR1 WNHNN and CDR2 SYGVQD (reference sequence). Trimming removed 6 bases at V and 0 bases at J, with 12 bases between. The CDR3 contains 15 residues. The CDR3 loop is CASRVPACSNQPQHF. Here the CDR3 DNA reads TGCGCCAGCAGAGTTCCCGCCTGTAGCAATCAGCCCCAGCATTTT.

The rearrangement joins TRBV30 to TRBJ1-4; D remains ambiguous. CDR1 is GTSNPN and CDR2 is SVGIG in the germline V gene (reference sequence). CDR3 length equals 13 residues. V was cut by 1 base and J by 3 bases, with 6 bases left in between. The CDR3 region is CAWSGGSNEKLFF. The CDR3 DNA reads TGTGCCTGGAGTGGGGGATCTAATGAAAAACTGTTTTTT.

The chain carries TRBV27 and TRBJ2-7; 9 nucleotides agree with TRBD1. Germline CDR1 is MNHEY and CDR2 is SMNVEV (reference sequence). The J segment lost 5 bases and the V segment lost 5 bases, leaving 4 bases of the junction unmatched. This CDR3 is built from 13 residues. CDR3 protein: CASSAGTGNEQYF. The CDR3 region has the DNA TGTGCCAGCAGTGCCGGGACAGGGAACGAGCAGTACTTC.

The genes are TRBV4-2 and TRBJ1-5, with D unresolved. CDR1 and CDR2 (germline): LGHNA, YNFKEQ. This CDR3 is built from 16 residues. Trimming shortened V by 9 bases and J by 0 bases, and 18 bases separated the two germline ends. The CDR3 region is CARTPPHSYSNQPQHF. The CDR3 bases are TGTGCCAGGACCCCTCCCCACAGCTATAGCAATCAGCCCCAGCATTTT.

This chain joins TRBV19 and TRBJ2-2; 8 bases line up with TRBD1. In germline, CDR1 is LNHDA, CDR2 SQIVND (reference sequence). V dropped 5 bases and J dropped 4; count of bases not matched to a gene: 9. The CDR3 sequence is 16 residues long. This chain's CDR3 is CASSPGQGAATGELFF. CDR3 DNA sequence: TGTGCCAGTAGTCCTGGACAGGGCGCGGCCACCGGGGAGCTGTTTTTT.